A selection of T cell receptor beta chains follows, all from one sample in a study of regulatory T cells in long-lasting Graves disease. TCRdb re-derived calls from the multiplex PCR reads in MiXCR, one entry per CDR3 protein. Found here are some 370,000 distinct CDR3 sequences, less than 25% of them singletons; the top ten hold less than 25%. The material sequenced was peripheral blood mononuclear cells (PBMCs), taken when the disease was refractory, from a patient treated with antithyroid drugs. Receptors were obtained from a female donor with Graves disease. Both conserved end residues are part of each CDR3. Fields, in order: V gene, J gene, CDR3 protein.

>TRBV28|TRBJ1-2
CASSLFIQGSSNYGYTF
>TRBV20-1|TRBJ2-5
CSANHKREAGGTQYF
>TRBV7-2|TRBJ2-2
CASSFSPQRTGELFF
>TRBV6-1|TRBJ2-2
CASSPTSPKTGELFF
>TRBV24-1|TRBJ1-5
CATSDPTLGADYNQPQHF
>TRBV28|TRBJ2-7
CASSLDPVRTTFF
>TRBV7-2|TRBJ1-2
CASSSYRGSYGYTF
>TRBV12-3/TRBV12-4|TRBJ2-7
CASSFSSYYEQYF
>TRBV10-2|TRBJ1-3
CASRTDRTSGNTIYF
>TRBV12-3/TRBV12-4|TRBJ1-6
CASSLNSNSPLHF
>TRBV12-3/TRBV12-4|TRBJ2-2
CASSLALVNTGELFF
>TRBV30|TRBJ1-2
CAWEGGLSNYGYTF
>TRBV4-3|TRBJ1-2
CASSQEGDTLGGYTF
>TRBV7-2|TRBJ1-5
CASSFQQGQPQHF
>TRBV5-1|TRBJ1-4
CASSGIGTANEKLFF